A single sample is the source of the 25 T cell receptor beta chains below, sequenced in a study of blood T cell repertoires in COVID-19. TCRdb's table, derived via immunoSEQ multiplex PCR, lists solely in-frame clones and lacks some. The table records about 75,000 clones, roughly 90% of them present only once. Material for sequencing was peripheral blood. These receptors were collected from a human donor in a cohort sampled during active COVID-19.

CDR3 protein: CAIRGTSGRDTQYF. The CDR3 bases are TGTGCCATCAGGGGGACTAGCGGGAGAGATACGCAGTATTTT. The rearrangement joins TRBV10-3 to TRBJ2-3; TRBD2 matches at 14 bases. The V segment lost 6 bases and the J segment 5 bases; nucleotides outside the gene matches: 1. The germline CDR1 and CDR2 sequences are ENHRY and SYGVKD. The CDR3 extends over 14 amino acids.

V usage is TRBV7-9 and J usage is TRBJ1-5; 8 bases are shared with TRBD1. Germline V gene sequence: CDR1 SEHNR, CDR2 FQNEAQ (reference sequence). There are 16 residues in the CDR3. The trim removed 0 bases at V and 8 bases at J, leaving 9 bases unmatched. The CDR3 region is CASSLAAGGGGEPQHF. The CDR3 DNA reads TGTGCCAGCAGCTTAGCGGCAGGGGGCGGGGGGGAGCCCCAGCATTTT.

The genes are TRBV27 and TRBJ2-7; 8 bases align to TRBD1. The CDR3 totals 15 residues. The junction had 8 bases not matched to a gene; V was cut back by 5 bases and J by 2 bases. Germline CDR1 and CDR2: MNHEY and SMNVEV (reference sequence). CDR3 coding DNA: TGTGCCAGCAGTGCGAGGACAGGGTCGACCTACGAGCAGTACTTC. It is translated as CASSARTGSTYEQYF.

The rearrangement links TRBV3-1 (or the pseudogene TRBV3-2) to TRBJ2-7, with 9 bases fitting TRBD1. V was clipped by 3 bases and J by 3 bases; unmatched bases: 3. Germline CDR1 LGHDT, CDR2 YNNKEL (reference sequence). The CDR3 covers 14 residues. The CDR3 DNA reads as TGTGCCAGCAGCCAGGGACAGGGAAACTACGAGCAGTACTTC. Protein sequence: CASSQGQGNYEQYF.

This chain links TRBV19 with TRBJ1-1, with a possible D match to TRBD1 (6 bases). CDR3 size: 14 residues. Germline assignment: CDR1 LNHDA and CDR2 SQIVND (reference sequence). V was cut by 7 bases and J by 3 bases, with 15 bases left in between. The CDR3 coding sequence is TGTGCCAGTACTGACAGAGGGGGGGACACTGAAGCTTTCTTT. Protein product: CASTDRGGDTEAFF.

The chain joins TRBV5-1 to TRBJ2-1; D call uncertain. CDR3 length equals 14 residues. Trimming left V 8 bases short and J 4 bases short, with 16 bases between. CDR1 SGHRS and CDR2 YFSETQ come from the germline V gene. This chain's CDR3 is CASRWSTEYNEQFF. In DNA form, the CDR3 reads TGCGCCAGTAGATGGTCGACTGAGTACAATGAGCAGTTCTTC.

The rearrangement uses TRBV7-2 and TRBJ2-1; D not resolved. The CDR3 runs 15 residues. Germline assignment: CDR1 SGHTA and CDR2 FQGNSA. Trimming pared 2 bases from V and 10 bases from J, leaving 18 bases between. In DNA, the CDR3 is TGTGCCAGCAGCTTAATTCAATTCGGCGGTGCGGAGCAGTTCTTC. Protein sequence: CASSLIQFGGAEQFF.

The chain has TRBV24-1 and TRBJ2-7, with 7 positions matching TRBD1. CDR1 and CDR2 (germline): KGHDR, SFDVKD. V was pared by 3 bases and J by 6 bases, with 4 bases of the junction left unmatched. The CDR3 has 13 residues. The CDR3 region has the DNA TGTGCCACCAGTGATACCGACAGGGTCGAGCAGTACTTC. It is translated as CATSDTDRVEQYF.

The rearrangement joins TRBV4-1 to TRBJ1-5, with a possible D match to TRBD1 (5 bases). Germline-derived CDR1 and CDR2 are MGHRA and YSYEKL. CDR3 length: 14 amino acids. With 1 base removed from V and 6 bases from J, the gap between germline ends came to 10 bases. This CDR3 is CASSQGQGGQPQHF. The CDR3 nucleotides read TGCGCCAGCAGCCAAGGGCAGGGTGGTCAGCCCCAGCATTTT.

The V and J genes are TRBV5-1 and TRBJ2-5, with 10 bases aligning to TRBD2. V lost 4 bases and J lost 3; bases outside the gene matches: 3. The V gene's germline CDR1 is SGHRS and CDR2 YFSETQ. The CDR3 runs 14 residues. The CDR3 DNA reads as TGCGCCAGCAGCCTTACTAGCGGGAAAGAGACCCAGTACTTC. It yields the protein CASSLTSGKETQYF.

The count of this clone is one. V gene TRBV5-1 combines with J gene TRBJ1-4, with a weak D call TRBD1 (6 bases). Trimming took off 0 bases at V and 7 bases at J, with 13 bases between the two ends. The CDR3 runs to 15 residues. Germline V gene lookup returns CDR1 SGHRS and CDR2 YFSETQ. The CDR3 loop is CASSLGTVNPEKLFF. CDR3 nucleotide sequence: TGCGCCAGCAGCTTGGGGACAGTGAACCCTGAAAAACTGTTTTTT.

V usage is TRBV16 and J usage is TRBJ2-7, with TRBD2 matching 7 bases. Germline CDR1 is KGHSY and CDR2 is FQNENV. This CDR3 is 14 amino acids long. V gave up 2 bases and J gave up 2 bases; unmatched junction bases: 3. The CDR3 spells CASSQSGTTYEQYF. The CDR3 region has the DNA TGTGCCAGCAGCCAAAGCGGGACGACCTACGAGCAGTACTTC.

The chain combines TRBV4-2 with TRBJ2-5, with D perhaps TRBD2 (7 bases). The CDR3 is made up of 13 amino acids. Trimming shortened V by 0 bases and J by 9 bases, and 11 bases separated the two germline ends. From germline, CDR1 is LGHNA and CDR2 YNFKEQ. The CDR3 nucleotides read TGTGCCAGCAGCCAAGATAAGGGGGGGCCCCAGTACTTC. Translating gives CASSQDKGGPQYF.

The chain joins TRBV7-2 to TRBJ2-7; 10 positions match TRBD2. The germline CDR1 and CDR2 sequences are SGHTA and FQGNSA. This CDR3 comprises 15 residues. V was clipped by 0 bases and J by 4 bases; unmatched bases: 3. CDR3 sequence: CASSLAGTSVYEQYF. The DNA for the CDR3 is TGTGCCAGCAGCTTAGCCGGGACTAGCGTTTACGAGCAGTACTTC. Based on the CDR3 plus reference TRBV7-2 and TRBJ2-7, the full variable domain is GAGVSQSPSNKVTEKGKDVELRCDPISGHTALYWYRQSLGQGLEFLIYFQGNSAPDKSGLPSDRFSAERTGGSVSTLTIQRTQQEDSAVYLCASSLAGTSVYEQYFGPGTRLTVT.

The rearrangement uses TRBV30 and TRBJ2-5, with 12 bases identical to TRBD2. Trimming took 5 bases from V and 5 from J; bases not matched to a gene: 12. The V gene's germline CDR1 is GTSNPN and CDR2 SVGIG (reference sequence). The CDR3 consists of 16 residues. CDR3 sequence: CAWSVPSGRALETQYF. CDR3 nucleotides: TGTGCCTGGTCTGTGCCTAGCGGGAGGGCCTTGGAGACCCAGTACTTC.

This clone has only one observation. This chain's CDR3 is CASSLVGSGSRESTGELFF. DNA for the CDR3: TGTGCCAGCAGCCTAGTGGGTAGCGGGAGTCGGGAAAGCACCGGGGAGCTGTTTTTT. The rearrangement uses TRBV9 and TRBJ2-2, with 9 bases identical to TRBD2. The CDR3 runs 19 residues. The J segment lost 4 bases and the V segment lost 4 bases, leaving 17 bases of the junction unmatched. Germline V gene lookup returns CDR1 SGDLS and CDR2 YYNGEE.

This rearrangement joins TRBV27 to TRBJ2-7, with TRBD2 matching 9 bases. J was trimmed by 0 bases and V by 5 bases; bases with no gene match: 5. The CDR3 is 15 residues long. From germline, CDR1 is MNHEY and CDR2 SMNVEV (reference sequence). CDR3 DNA sequence: TGTGCCAGCAGTCCACTAGCGGGCCACTCCTACGAGCAGTACTTC. Protein: CASSPLAGHSYEQYF.

The CDR3 DNA is TGTGCCAGCTCACCACCGACTTATAGCACAGATACGCAGTATTTT. Translation: CASSPPTYSTDTQYF. The chain recombines TRBV18 with TRBJ2-3; the D is unclear. CDR1 and CDR2 from the germline V gene are KGHSH and LQKENI. With 0 bases removed from V and 0 bases from J, the gap between germline ends came to 7 bases. This CDR3 spans 15 amino acids. Full variable domain (outside the CDR3, taken from reference TRBV18 and TRBJ2-3): NAGVMQNPRHLVRRRGQEARLRCSPMKGHSHVYWYRQLPEEGLKFMVYLQKENIIDESGMPKERFSAEFPKEGPSILRIQQVVRGDSAAYFCASSPPTYSTDTQYFGPGTRLTVL.

The chain joins TRBV18 to TRBJ2-6; 9 bases are a match to TRBD1. This CDR3 has 18 amino acids. Germline trimming cut 6 bases from V and 0 bases from J; bases unmatched to any gene: 9. Looked up from germline, CDR1 is KGHSH and CDR2 is LQKENI. The CDR3 DNA reads TGTGCCAGCTCCCCCAGGACAGGGGCCCTCTCTGGGGCCAACGTCCTGACTTTC. This gives the protein CASSPRTGALSGANVLTF.

This chain connects TRBV7-9 to TRBJ1-6; 8 positions match TRBD1. This CDR3 spans 15 amino acids. V gave up 2 bases and J gave up 5 bases; unmatched junction bases: 2. From germline, CDR1 is SEHNR and CDR2 FQNEAQ (reference sequence). The CDR3 here is CASSLQGAHNSPLHF. The DNA of the CDR3 is TGTGCCAGCAGCTTACAGGGGGCCCATAATTCACCCCTCCACTTT.

This sequence joins TRBV12-3 or TRBV12-4 and TRBJ1-5, with D uncertain. The CDR3 is 13 amino acids. V was shortened by 3 bases and J by 3 bases, with 6 bases between the two germline ends. CDR3 loop: CASSFTDNQPQHF. In nucleotides, the CDR3 is TGTGCCAGCAGTTTCACAGACAATCAGCCCCAGCATTTT.

The chain combines TRBV4-2 with TRBJ1-4; maybe TRBD1 (5 bases). Germline loops: CDR1 LGHNA, CDR2 YNFKEQ. V was clipped by 0 bases and J by 8 bases, with 13 bases between them. The length of the CDR3 is 15 residues. CDR3 loop: CASSQDLGEREKLFF. CDR3 coding DNA: TGTGCCAGCAGCCAAGATTTAGGGGAACGAGAAAAACTGTTTTTT.

The J gene is TRBJ2-1, the V gene TRBV9; D is unresolved. The germline V and J ends were trimmed by 0 bases and 1 base, with 8 bases remaining between them. Germline V gives CDR1 SGDLS, CDR2 YYNGEE. The CDR3 is 15 amino acids. In DNA, the CDR3 is TGTGCCAGCAGCGTAGAGTCTAGATCCTACAATGAGCAGTTCTTC. Translating it yields CASSVESRSYNEQFF.

The chain combines TRBV27 with TRBJ2-1; 8 bases are shared with TRBD1. CDR1 is MNHEY and CDR2 is SMNVEV in the germline V gene (reference sequence). Trimming removed 3 bases from V and 5 bases from J; junction bases left unmatched: 12. The CDR3 is 17 amino acids. This chain's CDR3 is CASSLRRTGRTNNEQFF. The CDR3 bases are TGTGCCAGCAGTTTGCGGAGGACAGGGCGGACCAACAATGAGCAGTTCTTC.

The rearrangement links TRBV6-6 to TRBJ2-7; 12 bases align to TRBD2. This CDR3 region has 16 residues. Germline trimming cut 6 bases from V and 2 bases from J; bases unmatched to any gene: 8. Germline assignment: CDR1 MNHNY and CDR2 SVGAGI (reference sequence). CDR3 sequence (DNA): TGTGCCAGCAGGCCCTCTAGCGGGAGGGAGACCTACGAGCAGTACTTC. Amino acids: CASRPSSGRETYEQYF.